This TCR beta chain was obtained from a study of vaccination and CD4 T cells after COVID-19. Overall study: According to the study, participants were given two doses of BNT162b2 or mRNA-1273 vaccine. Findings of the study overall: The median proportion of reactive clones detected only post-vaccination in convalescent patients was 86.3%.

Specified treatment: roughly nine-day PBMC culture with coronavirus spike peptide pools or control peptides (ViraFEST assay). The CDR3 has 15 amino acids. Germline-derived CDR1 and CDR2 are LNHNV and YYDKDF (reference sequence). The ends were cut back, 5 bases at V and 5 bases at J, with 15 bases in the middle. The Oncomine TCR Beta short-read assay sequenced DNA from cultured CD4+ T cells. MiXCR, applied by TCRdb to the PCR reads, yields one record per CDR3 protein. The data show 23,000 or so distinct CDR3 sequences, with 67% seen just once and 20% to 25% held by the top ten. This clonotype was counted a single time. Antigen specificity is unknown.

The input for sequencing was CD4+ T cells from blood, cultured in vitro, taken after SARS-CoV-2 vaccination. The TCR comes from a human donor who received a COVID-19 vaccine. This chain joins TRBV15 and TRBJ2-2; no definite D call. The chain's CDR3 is CATSRVFMVTGELFF. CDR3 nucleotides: TGTGCCACCAGCCGCGTTTTTATGGTGACCGGGGAGCTGTTTTTT.